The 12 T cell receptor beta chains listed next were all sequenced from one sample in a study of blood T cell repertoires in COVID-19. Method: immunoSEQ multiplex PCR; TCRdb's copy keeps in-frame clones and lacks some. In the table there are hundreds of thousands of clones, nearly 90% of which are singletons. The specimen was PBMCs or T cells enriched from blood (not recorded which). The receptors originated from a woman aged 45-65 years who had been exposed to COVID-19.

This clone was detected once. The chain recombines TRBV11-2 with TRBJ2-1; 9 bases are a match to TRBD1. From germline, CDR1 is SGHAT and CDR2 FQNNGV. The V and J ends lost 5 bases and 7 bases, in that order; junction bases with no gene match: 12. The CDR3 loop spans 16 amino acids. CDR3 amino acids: CASSTNPGQGWNEQFF. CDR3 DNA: TGTGCCAGCAGCACGAATCCGGGACAGGGATGGAATGAGCAGTTCTTC.

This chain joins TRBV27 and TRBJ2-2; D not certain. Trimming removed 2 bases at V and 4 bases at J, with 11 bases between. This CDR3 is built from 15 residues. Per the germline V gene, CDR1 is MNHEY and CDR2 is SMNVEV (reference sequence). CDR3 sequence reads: CASSLKGDATGELFF. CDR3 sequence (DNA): TGTGCCAGCAGTTTAAAAGGAGATGCCACCGGGGAGCTGTTTTTT.

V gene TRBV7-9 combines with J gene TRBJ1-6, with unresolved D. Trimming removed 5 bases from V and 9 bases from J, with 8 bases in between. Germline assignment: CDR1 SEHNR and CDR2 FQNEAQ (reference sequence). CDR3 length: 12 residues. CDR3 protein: CASSLRGSPLHF. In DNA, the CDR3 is TGTGCCAGCAGCCTACGGGGTTCACCCCTCCACTTT.

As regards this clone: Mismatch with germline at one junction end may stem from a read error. Here the CDR3 reads CASSLGPMNTGELFF. CDR3 coding DNA: TGTGCTAGCAGCTTAGGGCCGATGAACACCGGGGAGCTGTTTTTT. V and J are TRBV7-7 and TRBJ2-2; D ambiguous. CDR3 length: 15 amino acids. Germline V CDR1 and CDR2: SSHAT, FNYEAQ (reference sequence).

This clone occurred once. CDR3 DNA: TGTGCCACGGGGTCAGGGGGGATGAACACTGAAGCTTTCTTT. The encoded protein is CATGSGGMNTEAFF. The chain links TRBV10-3 to TRBJ1-1; 7 nucleotides match TRBD1. Germline V gives CDR1 ENHRY, CDR2 SYGVKD. CDR3 length equals 14 residues. After removal of 10 bases from V and 0 bases from J, the junction contained 8 bases not matched to a gene.

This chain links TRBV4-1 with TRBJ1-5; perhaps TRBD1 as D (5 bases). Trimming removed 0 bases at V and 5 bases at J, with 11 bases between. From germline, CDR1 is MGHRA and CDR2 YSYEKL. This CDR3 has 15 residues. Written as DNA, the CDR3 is TGCGCCAGCAGCCAAGATACAGGAGCCCATCAGCCCCAGCATTTT. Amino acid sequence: CASSQDTGAHQPQHF.

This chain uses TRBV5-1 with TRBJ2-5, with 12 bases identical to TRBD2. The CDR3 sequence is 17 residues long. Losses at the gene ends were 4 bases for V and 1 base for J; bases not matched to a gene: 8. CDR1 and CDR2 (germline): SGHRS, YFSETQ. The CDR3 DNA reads TGCGCCAGCAGCCTCTTTCGGACTAGCGGGGTCCAAGAGACCCAGTACTTC. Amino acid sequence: CASSLFRTSGVQETQYF.

CDR3 sequence reads: CASRSNPNTEAFF. Here the CDR3 DNA reads TGTGCCAGCAGGTCTAACCCGAACACTGAAGCTTTCTTT. The V and J genes are TRBV19 and TRBJ1-1; D gene uncertain. Trimming pared 9 bases from V and 1 base from J, leaving 12 bases between. The CDR3 loop spans 13 amino acids. CDR1 is LNHDA, CDR2 SQIVND, per germline (reference sequence).

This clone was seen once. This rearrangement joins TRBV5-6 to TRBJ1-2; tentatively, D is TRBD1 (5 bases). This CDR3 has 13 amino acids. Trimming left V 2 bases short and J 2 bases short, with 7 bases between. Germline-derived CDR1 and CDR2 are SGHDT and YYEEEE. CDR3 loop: CASSFPGNYGYTF. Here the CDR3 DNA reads TGTGCCAGCAGCTTCCCAGGGAACTATGGCTACACCTTC.

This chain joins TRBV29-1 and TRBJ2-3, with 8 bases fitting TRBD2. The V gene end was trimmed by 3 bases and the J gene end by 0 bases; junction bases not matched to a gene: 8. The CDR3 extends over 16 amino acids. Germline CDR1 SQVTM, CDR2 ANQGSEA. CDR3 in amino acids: CSVESGGQTSTDTQYF. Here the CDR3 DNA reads TGCAGCGTTGAGAGCGGGGGCCAAACTAGCACAGATACGCAGTATTTT.

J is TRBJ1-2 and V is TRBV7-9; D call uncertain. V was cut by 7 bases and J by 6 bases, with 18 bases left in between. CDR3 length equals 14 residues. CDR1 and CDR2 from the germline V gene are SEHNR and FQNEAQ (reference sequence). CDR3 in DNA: TGTGCCAGCAATCGGCCAGAGGAATTCAATGGCTACACCTTC. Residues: CASNRPEEFNGYTF.

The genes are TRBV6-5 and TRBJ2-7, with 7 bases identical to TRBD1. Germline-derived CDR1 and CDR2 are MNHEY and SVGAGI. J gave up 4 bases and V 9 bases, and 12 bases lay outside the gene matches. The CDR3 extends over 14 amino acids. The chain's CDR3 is CASRKGQAFYEQYF. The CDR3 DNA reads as TGTGCCAGTAGAAAAGGACAGGCGTTTTACGAGCAGTACTTC.